The present T cell receptor (beta chain) was sequenced within a study of blood T cell repertoires in COVID-19. Across the study: From the United States, Italy and Spain came samples of acute and convalescent COVID-19. Sources were T cells, B-cell-depleted T cells, or PBMCs; the material itself was cDNA or gDNA.

The length of the CDR3 is 16 residues. Germline-derived CDR1 and CDR2 are SGHNT and YYREEE (reference sequence). Trimming cost V 4 bases and J 0 bases, with 16 bases left between them. In the original analysis: Counts of nucleated cells, estimated from reference gene primer amplification, were obtained. Data came from immunoSEQ multiplex PCR; TCRdb stores just in-frame clones and leaves some out. That table supplies the V and J calls and clone size; D and trimming were determined from the DNA. The sample lists 130,000 or so clones, about 86% seen once, with roughly 8% in the top ten. The sequence derives from a woman in her sixties or seventies with acute or convalescent COVID-19. V is TRBV5-4 and J is TRBJ1-1; tentative D call: TRBD1 (5 bases). Material for sequencing was peripheral blood. DNA for the CDR3: TGTGCCAGCAGCCCGGGGGGTCGAGGTGTGAACACTGAAGCTTTCTTT. Translation: CASSPGGRGVNTEAFF. Using reference TRBV5-4 and TRBJ1-1 for the parts outside the CDR3, the full variable domain is ETGVTQSPTHLIKTRGQQVTLRCSSQSGHNTVSWYQQALGQGPQFIFQYYREEENGRGNFPPRFSGLQFPNYSSELNVNALELDDSALYLCASSPGGRGVNTEAFFGQGTRLTVV.